The 22 T cell receptor beta chains presented below share a single source sample, sequenced in a study of patients and donors after allogeneic stem cell transplantation. TCRdb re-analysed the RT-PCR reads in MiXCR, keeping a single row per CDR3 protein. Here the sample spans about 960,000 distinct CDR3 sequences, 15% to 20% being singletons. Sequenced material: blood, either unsorted or a sorted T cell fraction (not recorded which). The receptors were sampled from a human donor who was either an allogeneic HSCT recipient or a stem cell or donor lymphocyte infusion donor (not recorded which). It is not recorded whose cells these are; they may come from a transplant donor.

The rearrangement links TRBV25-1 to TRBJ1-6; maybe TRBD1 (5 bases). This CDR3 is 16 amino acids long. The V gene's germline CDR1 is MGHDK and CDR2 SYGVNS. V lost 8 bases to trimming and J lost 0 bases, with 14 bases between them. CDR3 sequence reads: CASGGVGGSYNSPLHF. As DNA, the CDR3 is TGTGCCAGCGGAGGGGTGGGCGGCTCCTATAATTCACCCCTCCACTTT.

Only one count was recorded for this clonotype. An end of the junction does not agree with germline; a read error may underlie this. The rearrangement links TRBV12-3 or TRBV12-4 to TRBJ2-7, with unresolved D. This CDR3 spans 13 amino acids. The CDR3 DNA is TGTGCCAGCAGTGCCGGCCTTAACTACGAGCAGTGCTTC. Protein sequence: CASSAGLNYEQCF.

This clonotype was observed a few times. The J gene is TRBJ1-1, the V gene TRBV7-9; D gene ambiguous. CDR3 length equals 13 residues. V lost 7 bases and J lost 4, with 13 bases in between. Germline lookup yields CDR1 SEHNR and CDR2 FQNEAQ (reference sequence). This CDR3 is CASNPTGSTEAFF. As DNA, the CDR3 is TGTGCCAGCAACCCTACGGGGAGCACTGAAGCTTTCTTT.

This rearrangement joins TRBV20-1 to TRBJ2-3; D is undetermined. Between the trimmed V and J ends, which lost 1 base and 6 bases, there was a span of 14 bases. Germline V gene sequence: CDR1 DFQATT, CDR2 SNEGSKA (reference sequence). This CDR3 is 14 amino acids long. This CDR3 reads CSARGLGLGDTQYF. The CDR3 bases are TGCAGTGCTAGAGGATTGGGATTAGGGGATACGCAGTATTTT.

The V gene is TRBV21-1, the J gene TRBJ1-5; the D call TRBD1 from the table was never checked on the DNA. TRBV21-1 has pseudogene status. This CDR3 is 16 amino acids long. CDR3 region: CASSKARDRDGQPQHF. The DNA of the CDR3 is TGTGCCAGCAGCAAAGCCCGGGACAGGGATGGGCAGCCCCAGCATTTT.

This clonotype was detected only a few times. This chain joins TRBV6-2 or TRBV6-3 and TRBJ1-2; 8 bases map to TRBD1. This CDR3 is 13 amino acids long. The junction had 8 bases not matched to a gene; V was cut back by 10 bases and J by 4 bases. CDR1 and CDR2 from the germline V gene are MNHEY and SVGEGT. The CDR3 DNA reads TGTGCCACCACGCGGGGACAGGCCTATGGCTACACCTTC. Its translation: CATTRGQAYGYTF.

This clonotype was seen a handful of times. V and J are TRBV30 and TRBJ1-2, with 9 bases that match TRBD1. There are 13 residues in the CDR3. CDR1 GTSNPN and CDR2 SVGIG come from the germline V gene (reference sequence). In DNA, the CDR3 is TGTGCTTCATCCGGGACAGGGCACTATGGCTACACCTTC. This gives the protein CASSGTGHYGYTF.

This clonotype was seen a few times. The chain joins TRBV12-3 or TRBV12-4 to TRBJ1-5; D possibly corresponds to TRBD1 (6 bases). Deletions cut 6 bases from V and 7 bases from J, with 19 bases between. The CDR3 is 15 residues long. The CDR3, as DNA: TGTGCCAGCAGCCGATCGCAGGGGAGCGGGCAGCCCCAGCATTTT. Translated: CASSRSQGSGQPQHF.

This clonotype was picked up a small number of times. The chain has TRBV20-1 and TRBJ1-4; 9 nucleotides line up with TRBD1. This CDR3 has 17 amino acids. The trim removed 1 base at V and 4 bases at J, leaving 10 bases unmatched. Germline CDR1 is DFQATT and CDR2 is SNEGSKA (reference sequence). CDR3 DNA: TGCAGTGCTAGAGCCCCCCCGGGACAGGGATATAATGAAAAACTGTTTTTT. Its protein product is CSARAPPGQGYNEKLFF.

This clonotype was picked up a small number of times. This chain joins TRBV4-1 and TRBJ2-5, with D possibly TRBD2 on 6 matching bases. CDR1 and CDR2 (germline): MGHRA, YSYEKL. The CDR3 consists of 16 residues. The ends were cut back, 3 bases at V and 1 base at J, with 15 bases in the middle. The CDR3 DNA reads TGCGCCAGCAGCCAGTTAGCGGTAGGGCCCCAAGAGACCCAGTACTTC. Translation: CASSQLAVGPQETQYF.

The rearrangement joins TRBV12-3 or TRBV12-4 to TRBJ1-1; D not certain. The CDR3 consists of 14 residues. Trimming stripped 3 bases from V and 0 bases from J, with 8 bases between. The CDR3 here is CASSFFPMNTEAFF. In nucleotides, the CDR3 is TGTGCCAGCAGTTTCTTCCCGATGAACACTGAAGCTTTCTTT.

The chain has TRBV6-1 and TRBJ2-7, with 7 bases lining up with TRBD2. Trimming cost V 11 bases and J 0 bases; bases outside gene matches: 7. The CDR3 has 13 amino acids. CDR1 MNHNS and CDR2 SASEGT come from the germline V gene. CDR3 amino acids: CASQRGSSYEQYF. In DNA, the CDR3 is TGTGCCTCTCAGCGCGGGAGCTCCTACGAGCAGTACTTC.

This chain uses TRBV7-2 with TRBJ2-7, with 9 bases that match TRBD2. CDR1 and CDR2 (germline): SGHTA, FQGNSA. This CDR3 is 15 amino acids long. J gave up 4 bases and V 1 base, and 5 bases lay outside the gene matches. The CDR3 is CASSLGPLAGYEQYF. CDR3 DNA sequence: TGTGCCAGCAGCTTAGGCCCCCTAGCGGGATACGAGCAGTACTTC.

A note on this clonotype: This may be a read error: a much more frequent sequence differs by one nucleotide. The chain couples TRBV10-3 to TRBJ1-5, with TRBD2 matching 7 bases. The J call may be mistaken, given a closer DNA end match to TRBJ2-3. The CDR3 length is 15 residues. Germline V CDR1 and CDR2: ENHRY, SYGVKD. CDR3 nucleotide sequence: TGTGCCATCAGTGAGTTCTGGGAGGGAGATCGGCCCCAGTATTTT. This codes for CAISEFWEGDRPQYF.

This clonotype turned up a few times. The genes are TRBV12-3 or TRBV12-4 and TRBJ2-5; unclear D gene. This CDR3 has 16 residues. Between the trimmed V and J ends, which lost 6 bases and 2 bases, there was a span of 19 bases. Here the CDR3 reads CASSPARRGGQETQYF. CDR3 nucleotide sequence: TGTGCCAGCAGCCCGGCGCGTAGAGGCGGTCAAGAGACCCAGTACTTC.

CDR3 nucleotide sequence: TGTGCCAGCAGTTATGGAGGGGACATGAACACTGAAGCTTTCTTT. Translated: CASSYGGDMNTEAFF. The chain employs TRBV6-5 and TRBJ1-1, with D perhaps TRBD1 (6 bases). The CDR3 has 15 residues. Germline V gene lookup returns CDR1 MNHEY and CDR2 SVGAGI. The ends were cut back, 3 bases at V and 0 bases at J, with 11 bases in the middle.

This clonotype appeared once. The chain combines TRBV27 with TRBJ2-5; weak D call: TRBD1 (8 bases). Trimming removed 6 bases at V and 5 bases at J, with 16 bases between. Looked up from germline, CDR1 is MNHEY and CDR2 is SMNVEV (reference sequence). There are 14 residues in the CDR3. The CDR3 coding sequence is TGTGCCAGCAGGATTACAGGGGGAGGGGAGACCCAGTACTTC. This gives the protein CASRITGGGETQYF.

This clonotype was seen ten or more times. The chain is built from TRBV20-1 and TRBJ2-1, with 13 bases matching TRBD2. J gave up 5 bases and V 6 bases, and 7 bases lay outside the gene matches. This CDR3 region has 15 residues. Germline V gene sequence: CDR1 DFQATT, CDR2 SNEGSKA (reference sequence). This CDR3 reads CSALGTSGAHNEQFF. In DNA form, the CDR3 reads TGCAGTGCACTCGGGACTAGCGGGGCACACAATGAGCAGTTCTTC.

This clonotype was seen only a few times. The rearrangement joins TRBV6-2 or TRBV6-3 to TRBJ1-1, with 7 bases identical to TRBD1. The germline CDR1 and CDR2 sequences are MNHEY and SVGEGT. Germline trimming cut 6 bases from V and 3 bases from J; bases unmatched to any gene: 13. The CDR3 spans 16 residues. The CDR3 reads CASRRTTFDRDTEAFF. Written as DNA, the CDR3 is TGTGCCAGCAGGAGGACAACATTTGACAGGGACACTGAAGCTTTCTTT.

This clonotype has at least ten counts. This chain links TRBV7-9 with TRBJ2-7; 7 bases match TRBD2. Looked up from germline, CDR1 is SEHNR and CDR2 is FQNEAQ (reference sequence). The CDR3 runs to 15 residues. The V gene end was trimmed by 2 bases and the J gene end by 7 bases; junction bases not matched to a gene: 11. The CDR3, as DNA: TGTGCCAGCAGCTTAAGCGGGACCCCGGGTCATGAGCAGTACTTC. It translates to CASSLSGTPGHEQYF.

Only a few counts were recorded for this clonotype. J is TRBJ1-2 and V is TRBV7-3; a weak D match, TRBD1 (5 bases). The germline V gene has CDR1 SGHTA and CDR2 FQGTGA. CDR3 size: 12 residues. V lost 5 bases, J lost 8 bases, and 12 bases lay in between. As DNA, the CDR3 is TGTGCCAGCAGCAAACGAGGGGAAGGCTACACCTTC. Translating it yields CASSKRGEGYTF.

CDR3 amino acids: CASSLIRGHVGYTF. In DNA form, the CDR3 reads TGTGCCAGCAGCTTAATAAGGGGCCACGTCGGCTACACCTTC. V gene TRBV7-2 combines with J gene TRBJ1-2; a possible D gene is TRBD1 (5 bases). This CDR3 region has 14 residues. Germline CDR1 SGHTA, CDR2 FQGNSA. V was cut by 2 bases and J by 8 bases, with 15 bases left in between. The whole variable domain, remainder taken from reference TRBV7-2 and TRBJ1-2, is GAGVSQSPSNKVTEKGKDVELRCDPISGHTALYWYRQSLGQGLEFLIYFQGNSAPDKSGLPSDRFSAERTGGSVSTLTIQRTQQEDSAVYLCASSLIRGHVGYTFGSGTRLTVV.